One and the same sample provided the 22 T cell receptor beta chains below, sequenced in a study of OX40 agonist ivuxolimab in advanced cancers. Profiled with immunoSEQ multiplex PCR; TCRdb holds only in-frame clones, not every one. Found here are around 66,000 clones, about nine tenths of them singletons; the top ten hold 18%. Sequences were derived from CD4+ or CD8+ T cells sorted from blood, sampled in a trial of the OX40 agonist ivuxolimab. The receptors here all came from an adult with an advanced solid tumor such as melanoma, head and neck, liver or kidney cancer.

DNA for the CDR3: TGCGCCAGCAGCCAGCCACTAGCGGGGGGGTCCTACGAGCAGTACTTC. Protein product: CASSQPLAGGSYEQYF. This sequence joins TRBV4-1 and TRBJ2-7; 13 nucleotides align to TRBD2. CDR1 is MGHRA, CDR2 YSYEKL, per germline. With 3 bases clipped from V and 1 base from J, the junction kept 3 bases outside the gene matches. The CDR3 length is 16 residues.

The rearrangement joins TRBV6-6 to TRBJ1-1; the D is unclear. Germline V gene lookup returns CDR1 MNHNY and CDR2 SVGAGI (reference sequence). V shed 2 bases and J shed 2 bases, with 9 bases lying between them. The CDR3 length is 14 residues. The CDR3 region is CASSYVGVNTEAFF. The CDR3 nucleotides read TGTGCCAGCAGTTACGTGGGAGTTAACACTGAAGCTTTCTTT.

The chain carries TRBV29-1 and TRBJ2-7; 10 positions match TRBD2. V was pared by 6 bases and J by 6 bases, with 2 bases of the junction left unmatched. This CDR3 has 11 residues. Germline CDR1 is SQVTM and CDR2 is ANQGSEA. The chain's CDR3 is CSVRTSGEQYF. The CDR3 DNA follows: TGCAGCGTCAGGACTAGCGGCGAGCAGTACTTC.

The chain uses TRBV19 and TRBJ1-4; the D gene is possibly TRBD1 (6 bases). The germline V and J ends were trimmed by 8 bases and 8 bases, with 15 bases remaining between them. The CDR3 spans 13 residues. Germline loops: CDR1 LNHDA, CDR2 SQIVND (reference sequence). The CDR3: CASEGEGDEKLFF. DNA for the CDR3: TGTGCCAGTGAGGGGGAAGGGGACGAAAAACTGTTTTTT.

V usage is TRBV29-1 and J usage is TRBJ2-5; D is unclear. The V end lost 1 base, the J end lost 2 bases, and 8 bases lay between the germline ends. The CDR3 runs to 13 residues. CDR1 is SQVTM and CDR2 is ANQGSEA in the germline V gene. DNA for the CDR3: TGCAGCGTTGAAGGCCAGATGCAAGAGACCCAGTACTTC. This gives the protein CSVEGQMQETQYF.

The chain uses TRBV9 and TRBJ2-7; no clear D gene. Germline V gives CDR1 SGDLS, CDR2 YYNGEE. Trimming took 0 bases from V and 4 from J, leaving 8 bases between them. The CDR3 length is 13 residues. CDR3 sequence reads: CASSVGLEYEQYF. CDR3 bases: TGTGCCAGCAGCGTAGGGTTGGAATACGAGCAGTACTTC.

The rearrangement uses TRBV12-2 and TRBJ1-1. TRBV12-2 is a known pseudogene. This CDR3 comprises 10 residues. CDR3: CASRHREAFF. For the CDR3, the DNA is TGTGCAAGTCGCCACCGGGAGGCTTTCTTT.

The genes are TRBV4-2 and TRBJ2-7; a weak D match, TRBD2 (6 bases). This CDR3 comprises 13 residues. Germline assignment: CDR1 LGHNA and CDR2 YNFKEQ. Trimming took off 5 bases at V and 3 bases at J, with 11 bases between the two ends. As DNA, the CDR3 is TGTGCCAGCAGCTGGGGGGACGACTACGAGCAGTACTTC. It is translated as CASSWGDDYEQYF.

The chain links TRBV6-1 to TRBJ2-2; weak D call: TRBD2 (6 bases). CDR1 is MNHNS and CDR2 is SASEGT in the germline V gene. V gave up 1 base and J gave up 3 bases, with 15 bases separating them. This CDR3 spans 17 amino acids. The CDR3 sequence: CASSEGRVATDTGELFF. In DNA form, the CDR3 reads TGTGCCAGCAGTGAAGGGAGGGTAGCGACAGACACCGGGGAGCTGTTTTTT.

The chain carries TRBV27 and TRBJ2-5, with TRBD1 identical over 9 bases. The germline V gene encodes CDR1 MNHEY and CDR2 SMNVEV (reference sequence). This CDR3 is 13 amino acids long. Germline trimming cut 5 bases from V and 11 bases from J; bases unmatched to any gene: 9. Here the CDR3 DNA reads TGTGCCAGCAGTCCCGGGACAGGGTTTGAGCAGTACTTC. Encoded protein: CASSPGTGFEQYF.

This clone has just one count. V is TRBV7-9 and J is TRBJ2-2, with D unclear. The CDR3 is 15 residues long. Between the trimmed V and J ends, which lost 0 bases and 4 bases, there was a span of 9 bases. The germline CDR1 and CDR2 sequences are SEHNR and FQNEAQ (reference sequence). CDR3 residues: CASSLALGFTGELFF. The DNA of the CDR3 is TGTGCCAGCAGCTTAGCGCTGGGCTTCACCGGGGAGCTGTTTTTT.

As regards this clone: The junction departs from the called germline gene at one end, perhaps through a read error. The chain recombines TRBV7-8 with TRBJ1-3; 12 bases align to TRBD1. CDR1 is SGHVS, CDR2 FQNEAQ, per germline. There are 18 residues in the CDR3. CDR3 sequence: CASSLGLGPGQGAAVGAF. The CDR3 region has the DNA TGTGCCAGCAGCTTAGGGCTTGGACCGGGACAGGGGGCGGCAGTTGGGGCGTTT.

This chain links TRBV27 with TRBJ2-3; 12 nucleotides match TRBD2. In germline, CDR1 is MNHEY, CDR2 SMNVEV (reference sequence). J was trimmed by 6 bases and V by 5 bases; bases with no gene match: 9. This CDR3 has 16 amino acids. CDR3 coding DNA: TGTGCCAGCAGTACCACAGGACTAGCGGGGTTTGATACGCAGTATTTT. Translated, it gives CASSTTGLAGFDTQYF.

The chain recombines TRBV5-6 with TRBJ1-1; D is undetermined. The germline V gene encodes CDR1 SGHDT and CDR2 YYEEEE. The CDR3 has 15 amino acids. V lost 0 bases, J lost 3 bases, and 12 bases lay in between. The CDR3: CASSLAVSPYTEAFF. The CDR3 DNA reads TGTGCCAGCAGCTTGGCCGTTTCCCCGTACACTGAAGCTTTCTTT.

The J gene is TRBJ1-2, the V gene TRBV10-3; the D gene is possibly TRBD1 (5 bases). The CDR3 runs 13 residues. Germline V lookup: CDR1 ENHRY, CDR2 SYGVKD. V lost 1 base and J 5 bases, leaving 8 bases between the germline ends. The CDR3 coding sequence is TGTGCCATCAGTGAGTTAGGGGCATATGGCTACACCTTC. Translated, it gives CAISELGAYGYTF.

This chain uses TRBV19 with TRBJ2-7; D is uncertain. This CDR3 comprises 14 residues. Trimming took 2 bases from V and 1 from J, leaving 9 bases between them. Germline-derived CDR1 and CDR2 are LNHDA and SQIVND (reference sequence). CDR3 in amino acids: CASSIMGISYEQYF. CDR3 in DNA: TGTGCCAGTAGTATAATGGGGATATCCTACGAGCAGTACTTC.

This clone was counted a single time. The chain is built from TRBV11-2 and TRBJ1-6; D is unresolved. This CDR3 spans 17 amino acids. CDR1 is SGHAT and CDR2 is FQNNGV in the germline V gene. The germline V and J ends were trimmed by 1 base and 6 bases, with 16 bases remaining between them. This CDR3 reads CASSLGANVAPNSPLHF. CDR3 DNA sequence: TGTGCCAGCAGCTTAGGGGCAAACGTAGCCCCTAATTCACCCCTCCACTTT.

The chain recombines TRBV13 with TRBJ2-6; maybe TRBD1 (5 bases). The CDR3 runs 15 residues. V was clipped by 2 bases and J by 1 base, with 6 bases between them. CDR1 and CDR2 (germline): PRHDT, FYEKMQ (reference sequence). The CDR3 sequence is CASSLRGSGANVLTF. CDR3 nucleotides: TGTGCCAGCAGCTTAAGGGGTTCTGGGGCCAACGTCCTGACTTTC.

The chain recombines TRBV5-6 with TRBJ2-3; 8 bases line up with TRBD1. The trim removed 4 bases at V and 8 bases at J, leaving 6 bases unmatched. The germline CDR1 and CDR2 sequences are SGHDT and YYEEEE. The CDR3 spans 13 residues. The CDR3 is CASSPTGALTQYF. The CDR3 DNA sequence: TGTGCCAGCAGCCCGACAGGGGCCCTTACGCAGTATTTT.

The V gene is TRBV11-2, the J gene TRBJ2-5; possible D gene TRBD2, 6 bases. Germline-derived CDR1 and CDR2 are SGHAT and FQNNGV. The V gene lost 5 bases and the J gene lost 2 bases, with 18 bases spanning the gap. The CDR3 consists of 16 residues. The CDR3 bases are TGTGCCAGCAGCCTGGGCTGGGGGAGGCCACAAGAGACCCAGTACTTC. This codes for CASSLGWGRPQETQYF.

The chain joins TRBV20-1 to TRBJ2-3; no definite D call. Germline V gives CDR1 DFQATT, CDR2 SNEGSKA (reference sequence). The CDR3 runs to 9 residues. V gave up 6 bases and J gave up 10 bases, with 8 bases separating them. CDR3 region: CSAEKAQYF. The CDR3, as DNA: TGCAGTGCAGAAAAGGCGCAGTATTTT.

The chain couples TRBV4-1 to TRBJ2-7; D uncertain. Looked up from germline, CDR1 is MGHRA and CDR2 is YSYEKL. The ends were cut back, 1 base at V and 3 bases at J, with 13 bases in the middle. The CDR3 covers 15 residues. CDR3 region: CASSQGPSALYEQYF. CDR3 DNA: TGCGCCAGCAGCCAAGGGCCCTCCGCCCTCTACGAGCAGTACTTC.